These 2 T cell receptor beta chains were all obtained from the same sample, sequenced in a study of shared clonotypes between healthy human individuals. Profiled with immunoSEQ multiplex PCR; TCRdb holds only in-frame clones, not every one. The table has a few million clones, approximately 95% seen once. The sequenced sample was naive CD4+ T cells from PBMCs. Subset of the sample: CD45RA+ positively selected. These receptors originate from a man aged 18 to 29 in good health. Some clones in this sample may be carry-over from other donors' samples.

The V gene is TRBV2, the J gene TRBJ2-3; possible D gene TRBD1, 6 bases. The V gene's germline CDR1 is SNHLY and CDR2 FYNNEI. V was pared by 7 bases and J by 8 bases, with 13 bases between. This CDR3 contains 12 residues. As DNA, the CDR3 is TGTGCCAGCAACCCGGACAGTCTTACGCAGTATTTT. Translation: CASNPDSLTQYF. Drawing the rest from reference TRBV2 and TRBJ2-3, the complete variable domain is EPEVTQTPSHQVTQMGQEVILRCVPISNHLYFYWYRQILGQKVEFLVSFYNNEISEKSEIFDDQFSVERPDGSNFTLKIRSTKLEDSAMYFCASNPDSLTQYFGPGTRLTVL.

The chain recombines TRBV5-4 with TRBJ2-7; perhaps TRBD2 as D (6 bases). The CDR3 has 17 amino acids. V lost 3 bases and J 2 bases, leaving 21 bases between the germline ends. Germline CDR1 SGHNT, CDR2 YYREEE (reference sequence). CDR3 nucleotides: TGTGCCAGCAGCTCTCCGGGAAAGGGACTCCCGACCTACGAGCAGTACTTC. Encoded protein: CASSSPGKGLPTYEQYF.